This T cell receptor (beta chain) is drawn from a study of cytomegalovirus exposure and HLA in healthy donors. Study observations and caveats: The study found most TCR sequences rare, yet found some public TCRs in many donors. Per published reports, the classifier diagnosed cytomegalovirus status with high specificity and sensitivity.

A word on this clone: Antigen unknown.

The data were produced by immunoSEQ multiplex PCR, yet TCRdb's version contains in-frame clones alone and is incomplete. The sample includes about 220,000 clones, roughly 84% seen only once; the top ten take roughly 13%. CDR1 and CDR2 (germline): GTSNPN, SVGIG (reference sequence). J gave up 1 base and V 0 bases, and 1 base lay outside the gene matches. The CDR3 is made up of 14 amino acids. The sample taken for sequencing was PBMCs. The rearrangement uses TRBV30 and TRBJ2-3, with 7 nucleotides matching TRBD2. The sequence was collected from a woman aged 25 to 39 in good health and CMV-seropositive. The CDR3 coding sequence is TGTGCCTGGAGTGTAACTAGCGGCACAGATACGCAGTATTTT. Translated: CAWSVTSGTDTQYF.